This TCR beta chain was found in a study of cytomegalovirus exposure and HLA in healthy donors. Study overall: Earlier, some 180 million T cells were analyzed, and approximately 110 million unique TCR beta sequences were found among them.

At sampling all donors were nominally healthy, likely with unrecorded immune exposures. The PCR employed 60 Vbeta primers together with 13 Jbeta primers. TCRdb's copy holds only in-frame clones and misses some; the assay was immunoSEQ multiplex PCR. In the table there are about 82,000 clones, 65% to 80% of which are singletons. Germline V gene lookup returns CDR1 MNHEY and CDR2 SMNVEV (reference sequence). CDR3 length equals 17 residues. Unmatched junction bases numbered 14, after V lost 8 bases and J lost 6 bases. The genes are TRBV27 and TRBJ1-5, with TRBD1 matching over 12 bases. Sequencing was done on a sample of PBMCs. The receptor was isolated from a human donor in good health. Here the CDR3 DNA reads TGTGCCAGCCTCGCAGGGACAGGGGGCAACAAAAGTCAGCCCCAGCATTTT. Amino acid sequence: CASLAGTGGNKSQPQHF.